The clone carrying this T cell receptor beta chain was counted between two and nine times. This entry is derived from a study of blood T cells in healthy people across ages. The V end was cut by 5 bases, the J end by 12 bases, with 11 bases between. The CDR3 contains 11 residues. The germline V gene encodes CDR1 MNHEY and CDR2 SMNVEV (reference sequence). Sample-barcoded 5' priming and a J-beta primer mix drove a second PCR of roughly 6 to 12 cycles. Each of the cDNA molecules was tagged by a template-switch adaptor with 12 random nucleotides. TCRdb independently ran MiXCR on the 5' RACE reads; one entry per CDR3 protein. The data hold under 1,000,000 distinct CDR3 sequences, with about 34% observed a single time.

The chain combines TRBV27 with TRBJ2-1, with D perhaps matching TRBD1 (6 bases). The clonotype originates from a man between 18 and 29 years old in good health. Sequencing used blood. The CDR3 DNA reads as TGTGCCAGCAGTCCAGGGGTGGTGCAGTTCTTC. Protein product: CASSPGVVQFF.